These 14 T cell receptor beta chains were all obtained from the same sample, sequenced in a study of blood T cell repertoires in COVID-19. Method: immunoSEQ multiplex PCR; TCRdb's copy keeps in-frame clones and lacks some. The data contain roughly 100,000 clones, roughly nine tenths of them singletons. The specimen sequenced was peripheral blood. The receptors were gathered from a human donor in a cohort sampled during active COVID-19.

J is TRBJ2-1 and V is TRBV7-9; 7 bases agree with TRBD1. The CDR3 is made up of 16 amino acids. J was trimmed by 0 bases and V by 3 bases; bases with no gene match: 5. Germline assignment: CDR1 SEHNR and CDR2 FQNEAQ (reference sequence). CDR3 region: CASSFQGDSSYNEQFF. The CDR3 DNA sequence: TGTGCCAGCAGCTTCCAAGGGGACAGCTCCTACAATGAGCAGTTCTTC.

In DNA, the CDR3 is TGTGCCAGCAGCCAAGGGGCACAGGGCTACGAGCAGTACTTC. Its protein product is CASSQGAQGYEQYF. The genes are TRBV3-1 (or the pseudogene TRBV3-2) and TRBJ2-7, with D possibly TRBD1 on 6 matching bases. From germline, CDR1 is LGHDT and CDR2 YNNKEL (reference sequence). The CDR3 has 14 amino acids. With 1 base removed from V and 3 bases from J, the gap between germline ends came to 10 bases.

The chain uses TRBV4-1 and TRBJ1-2, with 8 bases matching TRBD1. The germline gives CDR1 MGHRA, CDR2 YSYEKL. The CDR3 contains 16 residues. Trimming cost V 3 bases and J 7 bases; bases outside gene matches: 13. Here the CDR3 DNA reads TGCGCCAGCAGCCACCAGAGAGGTGACAGGGGAAGTGGCTACACCTTC. Protein product: CASSHQRGDRGSGYTF.

This clone showed up just a few times. This sample includes further DNA sequences coding for the same CDR3. This chain connects TRBV28 to TRBJ2-7, with D perhaps matching TRBD1 (6 bases). The CDR3 loop spans 12 amino acids. The germline V and J ends were trimmed by 5 bases and 1 base, with 6 bases remaining between them. Germline V lookup: CDR1 MDHEN, CDR2 SYDVKM. CDR3 protein: CASSQGSYEQYF. The DNA of the CDR3 is TGTGCCAGCAGTCAGGGGTCCTACGAGCAGTACTTC.

The V and J genes are TRBV6-5 and TRBJ2-5; 10 bases are shared with TRBD2. This CDR3 has 12 amino acids. Trimming cost V 8 bases and J 3 bases; bases outside gene matches: 0. The germline V gene has CDR1 MNHEY and CDR2 SVGAGI. CDR3 residues: CASGLAEETQYF. Written as DNA, the CDR3 is TGTGCCAGCGGACTAGCGGAAGAGACCCAGTACTTC.

The chain employs TRBV10-3 and TRBJ1-2; no clear D. With 0 bases removed from V and 5 bases from J, the gap between germline ends came to 4 bases. Germline V gives CDR1 ENHRY, CDR2 SYGVKD. CDR3 length: 12 amino acids. CDR3 sequence: CAISESEYGYTF. The CDR3 DNA reads TGTGCCATCAGTGAGTCGGAGTATGGCTACACCTTC.

This rearrangement joins TRBV5-1 to TRBJ1-1; D gene unclear. Between the trimmed V and J ends, which lost 0 bases and 5 bases, there was a span of 17 bases. The germline CDR1 and CDR2 sequences are SGHRS and YFSETQ. The CDR3 is 16 amino acids. The CDR3 sequence: CASSLASTRRGTEAFF. The CDR3 bases are TGCGCCAGCAGCTTGGCCTCGACACGGAGAGGGACTGAAGCTTTCTTT. Combining the CDR3 with reference TRBV5-1 and TRBJ1-1 gives the whole variable domain KAGVTQTPRYLIKTRGQQVTLSCSPISGHRSVSWYQQTPGQGLQFLFEYFSETQRNKGNFPGRFSGRQFSNSRSEMNVSTLELGDSALYLCASSLASTRRGTEAFFGQGTRLTVV.

This chain joins TRBV6-1 and TRBJ2-7; the match to TRBD2 covers 7 bases. The CDR3 contains 15 residues. Germline CDR1 MNHNS, CDR2 SASEGT. Trimming removed 2 bases from V and 2 bases from J; junction bases left unmatched: 6. The CDR3 loop reads CASSERAGAPYEQYF. DNA for the CDR3: TGTGCCAGCAGTGAACGGGCGGGAGCCCCCTACGAGCAGTACTTC.

The rearrangement links TRBV3-1 (or the pseudogene TRBV3-2) to TRBJ1-4; the D is unclear. V lost 3 bases to trimming and J lost 2 bases, with 10 bases between them. The germline V gene has CDR1 LGHDT and CDR2 YNNKEL (reference sequence). CDR3 size: 15 residues. DNA for the CDR3: TGTGCCAGCAGCCAGTACCCAGGTACTAATGAAAAACTGTTTTTT. Its protein is CASSQYPGTNEKLFF.

The rearrangement joins TRBV27 to TRBJ2-1, with 9 bases matching TRBD2. CDR3 length equals 14 residues. Germline CDR1 MNHEY, CDR2 SMNVEV (reference sequence). V trimming: 4 bases; J trimming: 7 bases; junction bases outside the gene matches: 5. The CDR3 sequence is CASSSSGEENEQFF. In DNA, the CDR3 is TGTGCCAGCAGTTCTAGCGGGGAGGAGAATGAGCAGTTCTTC.

This chain connects TRBV2 to TRBJ2-1, with D possibly TRBD2 on 6 matching bases. Germline V gene data show CDR1 as SNHLY and CDR2 as FYNNEI. The CDR3 sequence is 14 residues long. V was shortened by 8 bases and J by 2 bases, with 13 bases between the two germline ends. The chain's CDR3 is CASLLALPYNEQFF. CDR3 DNA sequence: TGTGCCAGCCTACTAGCTCTCCCCTACAATGAGCAGTTCTTC.

CDR3: CASSHSPLDRVSHYGYTF. CDR3 nucleotide sequence: TGTGCCAGCAGTCACTCACCCCTAGACAGGGTCTCGCACTATGGCTACACCTTC. The V call is TRBV28, the J call TRBJ1-2, with 7 bases aligning to TRBD1. V was pared by 5 bases and J by 3 bases, with 18 bases of the junction left unmatched. Germline values: CDR1 MDHEN, CDR2 SYDVKM. This CDR3 contains 18 residues.

The rearrangement uses TRBV7-9 and TRBJ2-3, with D maybe TRBD2 (6 bases). Between the trimmed V and J ends, which lost 5 bases and 1 base, there was a span of 16 bases. In germline, CDR1 is SEHNR, CDR2 FQNEAQ (reference sequence). This CDR3 region has 16 residues. This chain's CDR3 is CASSPGPGGGTDTQYF. For the CDR3, the DNA is TGTGCCAGCAGCCCGGGTCCCGGAGGGGGCACAGATACGCAGTATTTT.

The rearrangement joins TRBV3-1 (or the pseudogene TRBV3-2) to TRBJ2-2, with a possible D match to TRBD2 (5 bases). The CDR3 has 14 residues. CDR1 and CDR2 from the germline V gene are LGHDT and YNNKEL (reference sequence). Trimming stripped 4 bases from V and 6 bases from J, with 12 bases between. The DNA of the CDR3 is TGTGCCAGCAGCCGCGAGGGCAGGCCCGGGGAGCTGTTTTTT. Translating it yields CASSREGRPGELFF.